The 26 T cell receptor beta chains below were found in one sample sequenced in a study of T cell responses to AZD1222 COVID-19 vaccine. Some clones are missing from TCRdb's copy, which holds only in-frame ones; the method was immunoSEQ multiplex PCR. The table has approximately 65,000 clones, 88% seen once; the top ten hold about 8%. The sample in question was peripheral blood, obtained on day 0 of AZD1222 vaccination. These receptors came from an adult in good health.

This CDR3 is CASSRWTGGVDEQFF. The CDR3 coding sequence is TGTGCCAGCAGCCGGTGGACAGGGGGAGTCGATGAGCAGTTCTTC. This sequence joins TRBV14 and TRBJ2-1; 10 bases align to TRBD1. CDR1 is SGHDN, CDR2 FVKESK, per germline. Trimming took 4 bases from V and 8 from J; bases not matched to a gene: 8. CDR3 length equals 15 residues. The full variable domain, its missing parts supplied by reference TRBV14 and TRBJ2-1, is EAGVTQFPSHSVIEKGQTVTLRCDPISGHDNLYWYRRVMGKEIKFLLHFVKESKQDESGMPNNRFLAERTGGTYSTLKVQPAELEDSGVYFCASSRWTGGVDEQFFGPGTRLTVL.

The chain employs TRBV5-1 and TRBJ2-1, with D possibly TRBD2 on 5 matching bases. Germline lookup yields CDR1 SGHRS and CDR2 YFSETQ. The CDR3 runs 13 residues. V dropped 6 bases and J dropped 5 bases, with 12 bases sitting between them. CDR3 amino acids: CASMSGWNNEQFF. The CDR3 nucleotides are TGCGCCAGCATGAGCGGATGGAACAATGAGCAGTTCTTC.

CDR3 DNA sequence: TGTGCCAGTAGTGAGCGGAGGAGCACAGATACGCAGTATTTT. This encodes CASSERRSTDTQYF. The genes are TRBV19 and TRBJ2-3; perhaps TRBD2 as D (5 bases). CDR3 length: 14 amino acids. With 5 bases removed from V and 0 bases from J, the gap between germline ends came to 9 bases. CDR1 is LNHDA and CDR2 is SQIVND in the germline V gene (reference sequence).

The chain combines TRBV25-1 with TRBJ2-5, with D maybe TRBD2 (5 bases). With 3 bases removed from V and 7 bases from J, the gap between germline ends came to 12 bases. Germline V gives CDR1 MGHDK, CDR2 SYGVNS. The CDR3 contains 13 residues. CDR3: CASSEVLEGTQYF. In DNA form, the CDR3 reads TGTGCCAGCAGTGAGGTCCTTGAGGGGACCCAGTACTTC.

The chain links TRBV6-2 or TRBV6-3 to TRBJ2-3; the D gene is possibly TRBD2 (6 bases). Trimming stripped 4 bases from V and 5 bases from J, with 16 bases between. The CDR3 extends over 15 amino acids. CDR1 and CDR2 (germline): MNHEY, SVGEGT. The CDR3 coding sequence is TGTGCCAGCAGTTCCGCTAGCGATCGTGGAGATACGCAGTATTTT. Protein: CASSSASDRGDTQYF.

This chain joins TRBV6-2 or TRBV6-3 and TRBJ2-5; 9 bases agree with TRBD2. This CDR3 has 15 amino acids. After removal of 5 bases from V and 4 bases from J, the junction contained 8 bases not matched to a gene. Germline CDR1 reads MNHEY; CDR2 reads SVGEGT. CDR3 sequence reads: CASSPYGGRGETQYF. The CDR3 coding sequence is TGTGCCAGCAGTCCCTATGGCGGGAGGGGAGAGACCCAGTACTTC.

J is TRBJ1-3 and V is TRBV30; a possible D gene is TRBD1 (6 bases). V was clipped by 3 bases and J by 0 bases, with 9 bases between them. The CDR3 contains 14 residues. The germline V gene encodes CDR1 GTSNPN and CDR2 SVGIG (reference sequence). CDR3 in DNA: TGTGCCTGGAGCCAGGGGTTCTCTGGAAACACCATATATTTT. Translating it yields CAWSQGFSGNTIYF.

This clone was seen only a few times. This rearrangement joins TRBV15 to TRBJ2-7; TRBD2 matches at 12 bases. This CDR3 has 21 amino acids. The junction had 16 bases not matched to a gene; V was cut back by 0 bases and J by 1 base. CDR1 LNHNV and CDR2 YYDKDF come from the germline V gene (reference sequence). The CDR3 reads CATSRERVSGPGTSGSYEQYF. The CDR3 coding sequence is TGTGCCACCAGCAGAGAGAGGGTGAGTGGACCTGGGACTAGCGGGTCCTACGAGCAGTACTTC.

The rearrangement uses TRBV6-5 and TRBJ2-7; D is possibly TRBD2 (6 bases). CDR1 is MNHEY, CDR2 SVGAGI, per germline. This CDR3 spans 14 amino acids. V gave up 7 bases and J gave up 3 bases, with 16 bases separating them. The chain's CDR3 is CASTPYGSSYEQYF. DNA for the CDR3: TGTGCCAGCACCCCTTACGGGAGCAGCTACGAGCAGTACTTC.

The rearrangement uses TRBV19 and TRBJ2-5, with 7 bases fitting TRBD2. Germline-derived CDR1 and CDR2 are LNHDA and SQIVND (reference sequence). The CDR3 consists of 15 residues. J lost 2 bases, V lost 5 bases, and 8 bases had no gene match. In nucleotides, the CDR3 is TGTGCCAGTAGTCCGGGGGGTCAGATTCAAGAGACCCAGTACTTC. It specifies CASSPGGQIQETQYF.

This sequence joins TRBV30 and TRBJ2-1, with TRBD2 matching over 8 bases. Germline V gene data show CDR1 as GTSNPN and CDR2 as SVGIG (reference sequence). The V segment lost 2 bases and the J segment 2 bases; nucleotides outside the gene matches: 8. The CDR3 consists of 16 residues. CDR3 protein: CAWSPETSVPYNEQFF. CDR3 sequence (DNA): TGTGCCTGGAGTCCTGAGACTAGCGTACCCTACAATGAGCAGTTCTTC.

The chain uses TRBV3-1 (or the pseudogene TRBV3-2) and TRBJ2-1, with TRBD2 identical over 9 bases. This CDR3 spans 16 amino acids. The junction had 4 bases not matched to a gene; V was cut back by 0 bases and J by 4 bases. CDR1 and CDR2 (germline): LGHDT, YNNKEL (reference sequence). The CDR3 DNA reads TGTGCCAGCAGCCAAGATTCTAGCGGGATATACAATGAGCAGTTCTTC. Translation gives CASSQDSSGIYNEQFF.

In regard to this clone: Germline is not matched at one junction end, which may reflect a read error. CDR3 region: CVSSPATGRVVWGAKNIQYF. The CDR3 DNA follows: TGTGTCAGCAGCCCGGCTACGGGACGGGTGGTATGGGGAGCCAAAAACATTCAGTACTTC. The chain carries TRBV5-5 and TRBJ2-4, with D possibly being TRBD1 or TRBD2 (5 bases each). The CDR3 contains 20 residues. Germline values: CDR1 SGHKS, CDR2 YYEKEE (reference sequence). The full variable domain, with the rest looked up from reference TRBV5-5 and TRBJ2-4, is DAGVTQSPTHLIKTRGQQVTLRCSPISGHKSVSWYQQVLGQGPQFIFQYYEKEERGRGNFPDRFSARQFPNYSSELNVNALLLGDSALYLCVSSPATGRVVWGAKNIQYFGAGTRLSVL.

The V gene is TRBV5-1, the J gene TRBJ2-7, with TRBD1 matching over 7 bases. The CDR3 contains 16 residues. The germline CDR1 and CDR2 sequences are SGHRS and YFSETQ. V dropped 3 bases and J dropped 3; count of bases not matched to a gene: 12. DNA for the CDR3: TGCGCCAGCAGCTGGGCCCGTAGGACAGGAGACTACGAGCAGTACTTC. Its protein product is CASSWARRTGDYEQYF.

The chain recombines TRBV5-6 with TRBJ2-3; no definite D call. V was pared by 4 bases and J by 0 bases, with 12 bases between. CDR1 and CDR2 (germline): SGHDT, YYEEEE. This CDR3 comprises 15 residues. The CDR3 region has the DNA TGTGCCAGCAGCCTCGGACGGAGTAGCACAGATACGCAGTATTTT. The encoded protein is CASSLGRSSTDTQYF. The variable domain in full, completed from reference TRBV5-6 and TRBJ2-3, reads DAGVTQSPTHLIKTRGQQVTLRCSPKSGHDTVSWYQQALGQGPQFIFQYYEEEERQRGNFPDRFSGHQFPNYSSELNVNALLLGDSALYLCASSLGRSSTDTQYFGPGTRLTVL.

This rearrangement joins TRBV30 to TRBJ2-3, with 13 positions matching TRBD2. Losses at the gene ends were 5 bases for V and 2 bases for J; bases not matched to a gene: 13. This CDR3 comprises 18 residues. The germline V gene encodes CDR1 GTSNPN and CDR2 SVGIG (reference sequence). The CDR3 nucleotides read TGTGCCTGGGCGGGAATGGGACTAGCGGGATTTTTCACAGATACGCAGTATTTT. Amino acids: CAWAGMGLAGFFTDTQYF.

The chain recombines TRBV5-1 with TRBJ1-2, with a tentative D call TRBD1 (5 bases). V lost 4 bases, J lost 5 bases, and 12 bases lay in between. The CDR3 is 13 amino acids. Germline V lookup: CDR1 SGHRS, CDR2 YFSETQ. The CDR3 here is CASSPGTGYGYTF. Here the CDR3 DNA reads TGCGCCAGCAGCCCCGGGACGGGTTATGGCTACACCTTC.

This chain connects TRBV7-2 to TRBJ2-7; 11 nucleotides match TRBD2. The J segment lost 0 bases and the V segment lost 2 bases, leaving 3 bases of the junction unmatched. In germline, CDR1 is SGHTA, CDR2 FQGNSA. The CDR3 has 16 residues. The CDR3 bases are TGTGCCAGCAGCTTAATGGGACTAGCGGTCTCCTACGAGCAGTACTTC. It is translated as CASSLMGLAVSYEQYF.

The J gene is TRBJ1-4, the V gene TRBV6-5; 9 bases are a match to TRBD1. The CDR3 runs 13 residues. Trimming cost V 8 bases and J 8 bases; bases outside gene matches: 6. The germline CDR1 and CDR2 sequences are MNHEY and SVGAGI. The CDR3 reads CASGKDRGEKLFF. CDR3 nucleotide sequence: TGTGCCAGCGGAAAGGACAGGGGAGAAAAACTGTTTTTT.

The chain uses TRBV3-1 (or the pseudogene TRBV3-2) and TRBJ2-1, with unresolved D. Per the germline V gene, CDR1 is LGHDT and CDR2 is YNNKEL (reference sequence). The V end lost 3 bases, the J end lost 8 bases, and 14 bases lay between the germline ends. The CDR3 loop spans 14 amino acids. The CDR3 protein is CASSHGPRSDEQFF. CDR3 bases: TGTGCCAGCAGCCACGGTCCTAGAAGCGATGAGCAGTTCTTC.

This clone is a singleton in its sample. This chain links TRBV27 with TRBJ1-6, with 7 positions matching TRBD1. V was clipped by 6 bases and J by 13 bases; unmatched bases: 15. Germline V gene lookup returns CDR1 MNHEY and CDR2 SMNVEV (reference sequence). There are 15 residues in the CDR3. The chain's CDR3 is CASSRSSTGPTPLHF. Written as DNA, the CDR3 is TGTGCCAGCAGCCGTTCCTCGACAGGGCCGACGCCCCTCCACTTT.

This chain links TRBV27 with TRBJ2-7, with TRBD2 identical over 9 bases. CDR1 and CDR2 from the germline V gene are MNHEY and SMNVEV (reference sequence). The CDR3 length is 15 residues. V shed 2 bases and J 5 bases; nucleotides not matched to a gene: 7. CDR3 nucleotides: TGTGCCAGCAGTTTAGCGGGAGGGCTCGTTGACGAGCAGTACTTC. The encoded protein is CASSLAGGLVDEQYF.

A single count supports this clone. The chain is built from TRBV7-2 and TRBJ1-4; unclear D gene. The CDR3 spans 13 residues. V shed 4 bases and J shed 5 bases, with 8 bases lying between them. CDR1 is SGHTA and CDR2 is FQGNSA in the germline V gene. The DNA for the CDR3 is TGTGCCAGCAGCTACACTCTAAATGAAAAACTGTTTTTT. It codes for CASSYTLNEKLFF.

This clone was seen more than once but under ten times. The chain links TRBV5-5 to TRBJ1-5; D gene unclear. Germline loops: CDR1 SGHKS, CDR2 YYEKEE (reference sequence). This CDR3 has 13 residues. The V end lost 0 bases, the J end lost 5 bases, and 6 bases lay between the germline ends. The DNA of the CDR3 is TGTGCCAGCAGCTTGGTCCCGGATCAGCCCCAGCATTTT. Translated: CASSLVPDQPQHF.

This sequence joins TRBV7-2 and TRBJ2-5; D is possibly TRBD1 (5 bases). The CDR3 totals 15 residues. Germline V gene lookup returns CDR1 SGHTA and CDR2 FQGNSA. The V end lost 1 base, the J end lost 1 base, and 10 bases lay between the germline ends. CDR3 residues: CASSLGQGTQETQYF. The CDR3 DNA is TGTGCCAGCAGCTTAGGTCAGGGAACCCAAGAGACCCAGTACTTC.

The CDR3 loop is CASSGLIAATYNEQFF. The CDR3 DNA reads TGTGCCAGCTCAGGTTTGATAGCGGCTACCTACAATGAGCAGTTCTTC. The chain employs TRBV18 and TRBJ2-1; TRBD2 might be the D (6 bases). The CDR3 runs to 16 residues. V lost 5 bases to trimming and J lost 2 bases, with 16 bases between them. CDR1 and CDR2 (germline): KGHSH, LQKENI.